The clone carrying this T cell receptor beta chain appeared a few times. The antigen is unknown. The CDR3 is 14 residues long. V lost 5 bases and J lost 0, with 8 bases in between. CDR1 is SGDLS, CDR2 YYNGEE, per germline. A single record per CDR3 protein comes from TCRdb applying MiXCR to the 5' RACE reads. This table holds roughly 440,000 distinct CDR3 sequences, approximately 17% found once. These data originate in a study of CD8 T cells in ankylosing spondylitis. Study results and caveats: A TCR beta motif of several highly homologous variants appeared characteristic of ankylosing spondylitis blood.

The clonotype comes from a male donor with ankylosing spondylitis. The V gene is TRBV9, the J gene TRBJ2-2, with a possible D match to TRBD1 (6 bases). The sample consisted of blood, either unsorted or a sorted T cell fraction (not recorded which). In DNA form, the CDR3 reads TGTGCCAGCAGACAGGGACCGAACACCGGGGAGCTGTTTTTT. Residues: CASRQGPNTGELFF.